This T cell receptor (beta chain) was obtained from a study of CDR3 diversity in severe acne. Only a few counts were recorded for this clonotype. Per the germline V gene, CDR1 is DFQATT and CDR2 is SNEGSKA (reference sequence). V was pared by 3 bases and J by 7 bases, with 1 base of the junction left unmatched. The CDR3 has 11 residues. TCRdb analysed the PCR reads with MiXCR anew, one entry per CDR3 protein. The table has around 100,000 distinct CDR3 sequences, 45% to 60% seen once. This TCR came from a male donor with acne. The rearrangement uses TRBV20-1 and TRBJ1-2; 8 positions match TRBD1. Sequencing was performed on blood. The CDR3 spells CSARDRAGYTF. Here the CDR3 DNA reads TGCAGTGCTAGGGACAGGGCTGGCTACACCTTC.